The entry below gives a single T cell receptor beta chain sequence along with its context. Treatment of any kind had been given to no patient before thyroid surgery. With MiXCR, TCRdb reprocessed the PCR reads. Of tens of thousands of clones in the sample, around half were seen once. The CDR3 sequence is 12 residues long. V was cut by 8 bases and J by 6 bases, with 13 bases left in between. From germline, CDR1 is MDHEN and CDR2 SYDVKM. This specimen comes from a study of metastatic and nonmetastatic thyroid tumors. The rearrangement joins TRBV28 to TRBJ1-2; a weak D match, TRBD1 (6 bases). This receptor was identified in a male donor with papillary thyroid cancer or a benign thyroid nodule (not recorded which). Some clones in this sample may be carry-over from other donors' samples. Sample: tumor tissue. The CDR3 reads CASGWTANGYTF. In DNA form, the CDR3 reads TGTGCCAGCGGCTGGACAGCGAATGGCTACACCTTC.